The T cell receptor beta chain described here comes from a study of blood T cell repertoires in COVID-19 (dated by TCRdb to the early 2020s). As for the study more broadly: Samples covering the acute and convalescent phases of COVID-19 were provided by collaborators in the United States, Italy and Spain. The prospective study material was composed of cDNA or gDNA derived from T cells, B-cell-depleted T cells, or PBMCs. Subjects who had been exposed to COVID-19, were actively infected with it, or had recovered from it provided the deeply sampled blood TCRbeta repertoires that made up the dataset. The repertoires were released in a freely available public database intended as a resource for research on the immune response to SARS-CoV-2. Samples came from the ongoing ImmuneRACE study (first 160 participants) plus 1,254 subjects from 6 global collaborators. Sample metadata almost always included a de-identified subject ID, COVID-19 status, age in years and sex. Where available, HLA class I and class II types were obtained from metadata supplied by the sample provider rather than from assay-based typing. Results the study describes overall, beyond this receptor: The amount of clinical and demographic metadata varied by source and participant and was provided uncurated.

The germline V gene (reference sequence) yields GTSNPN for CDR1 and SVGIG for CDR2. The CDR3 runs 14 amino acids, cysteine and phenylalanine included. This entry keeps only the CDR3 DNA: 42 bases, framed from base 1. Trimming at the junction amounts to 4 bases on V and 3 bases on J, and the germline ends lie 12 bases apart. One collaborating source in Seattle enrolled patients during active infection and followed them longitudinally through the course of disease. Collaborating institutions collected whole blood in K2EDTA tubes following their own protocols. For TCRbeta analysis, collaborator samples were shipped as frozen whole blood, as isolated PBMCs, or as DNA extracted from either sample type. Concerning this clone: Its antigen is not yet known. One base away there is no much larger clone; base qualities are not given.

TCRbeta CDR3 regions were amplified from genomic DNA using the immunoSEQ Assay, a bias-controlled multiplex PCR. The published analysis was carried out like this. Nucleated cell counts per sample were estimated from amplification of reference gene primers within the assay. Sequence reads were collapsed and filtered to measure the absolute abundance of every unique TCRbeta CDR3 rearrangement. For each sample, productive Simpson clonality was calculated as the square root of Simpson's diversity index across productive rearrangements. TCRdb took over this immuneACCESS table, retaining in-frame rearrangements with V and J assigned. Such tables are incomplete; in checked studies, under half of the missing clones stem from an unresolved V gene, and the remainder is unexplained. The V and J calls and clone size come from that table; D and trimming were worked out from the DNA. Within this sample are about 270,000 clones, with less than 90% of them counted one time only. Around 12% of the sample goes to the ten largest clones.

The sequence derives from an older woman with COVID-19, enrolled during active disease. Sequenced input: peripheral blood. The chain is made from TRBV30 and TRBJ1-4; the D gene is perhaps TRBD1, from 6 matching bases. The DNA sequence reads TGTGCCTGGAACAGGGACCAGGCTAATGAAAAACTGTTTTTT. Its protein is CAWNRDQANEKLFF.